The 18 T cell receptor beta chains reported below all come from one sample, sequenced in a study of blood T cell repertoires in COVID-19. Produced via immunoSEQ multiplex PCR; TCRdb's table is partial and in-frame only. The sample holds about 110,000 clones, around 66% seen once. The sequencing sample was made of peripheral blood. These receptors were collected from an elderly man with acute or convalescent COVID-19.

In this sample, this clone turned up a few times. Other nucleotide sequences from this sample produce the same CDR3. This chain's CDR3 is CASSQDSGNNEQFF. The CDR3 DNA is TGCGCCAGCAGCCAAGACTCAGGGAACAATGAGCAGTTCTTC. V gene TRBV4-3 combines with J gene TRBJ2-1, with D tentatively TRBD1 (5 bases). Germline V gene sequence: CDR1 LGHNA, CDR2 YSLEER. CDR3 length: 14 amino acids. Trimming removed 0 bases from V and 5 bases from J, with 8 bases in between.

The rearrangement links TRBV5-8 to TRBJ2-2; a weak D match, TRBD1 (5 bases). V was clipped by 5 bases and J by 7 bases, with 18 bases between them. Germline-derived CDR1 and CDR2 are SGHTS and YDEGEE. This CDR3 contains 15 residues. CDR3 nucleotide sequence: TGTGCCAGCAGGTTGTCCCCAGGGTCCGGCGGGGAGCTGTTTTTT. Its protein product is CASRLSPGSGGELFF.

The chain has TRBV13 and TRBJ2-7, with 8 bases aligning to TRBD2. The CDR3 loop spans 15 amino acids. V dropped 3 bases and J dropped 2; count of bases not matched to a gene: 6. The germline gives CDR1 PRHDT, CDR2 FYEKMQ (reference sequence). CDR3 in amino acids: CASSLSGRVTYEQYF. The CDR3 DNA sequence: TGTGCCAGCAGCTTGAGCGGGAGAGTAACCTACGAGCAGTACTTC. The full variable domain, its missing parts supplied by reference TRBV13 and TRBJ2-7, is AAGVIQSPRHLIKEKRETATLKCYPIPRHDTVYWYQQGPGQDPQFLISFYEKMQSDKGSIPDRFSAQQFSDYHSELNMSSLELGDSALYFCASSLSGRVTYEQYFGPGTRLTVT.

A few counts support this clone. This chain joins TRBV28 and TRBJ1-6; 9 bases are a match to TRBD1. The V segment lost 4 bases and the J segment 10 bases; nucleotides outside the gene matches: 11. The germline V gene has CDR1 MDHEN and CDR2 SYDVKM. The CDR3 extends over 16 amino acids. The CDR3 loop reads CASSSSADRGQSPLHF. CDR3 bases: TGTGCCAGCAGTTCCTCGGCGGACAGGGGCCAATCACCCCTCCACTTT. The full variable domain, its missing parts supplied by reference TRBV28 and TRBJ1-6, is DVKVTQSSRYLVKRTGEKVFLECVQDMDHENMFWYRQDPGLGLRLIYFSYDVKMKEKGDIPEGYSVSREKKERFSLILESASTNQTSMYLCASSSSADRGQSPLHFGNGTRLTVT.

This clone was seen a handful of times. The chain has TRBV6-5 and TRBJ1-1; tentative D call: TRBD1 (5 bases). The CDR3 loop spans 14 amino acids. V was trimmed by 4 bases and J by 5 bases, leaving 14 bases between them. In germline, CDR1 is MNHEY, CDR2 SVGAGI. CDR3 sequence (DNA): TGTGCCAGCAGTTCGACGGCGGGGCGAACTGAAGCTTTCTTT. It translates to CASSSTAGRTEAFF.

This clone was recorded a few times. This chain joins TRBV6-5 and TRBJ1-6; 7 bases fit TRBD1. Germline V CDR1 and CDR2: MNHEY, SVGAGI. The V and J ends lost 4 bases and 8 bases, in that order; junction bases with no gene match: 8. The length of the CDR3 is 15 residues. The CDR3 nucleotides are TGTGCCAGCAGTTCCCGGGGACAGTCAGATTCACCCCTCCACTTT. Its protein product is CASSSRGQSDSPLHF.

This chain connects TRBV5-6 to TRBJ2-3; the match to TRBD2 covers 8 bases. Germline assignment: CDR1 SGHDT and CDR2 YYEEEE. This CDR3 has 16 residues. J lost 1 base, V lost 4 bases, and 8 bases had no gene match. For the CDR3, the DNA is TGTGCCAGCAGCCGTGTAGCGGGAAAAGGCACAGATACGCAGTATTTT. Its protein is CASSRVAGKGTDTQYF.

This chain joins TRBV19 and TRBJ2-1, with D perhaps matching TRBD2 (6 bases). The CDR3 spans 14 residues. Trimming pared 7 bases from V and 0 bases from J, leaving 10 bases between. CDR1 and CDR2 from the germline V gene are LNHDA and SQIVND (reference sequence). CDR3 in DNA: TGTGCCAGTAAGGAGGGGTTCTCCTACAATGAGCAGTTCTTC. It codes for CASKEGFSYNEQFF.

The chain joins TRBV14 to TRBJ2-1; 7 bases are shared with TRBD2. The CDR3 spans 17 residues. The V gene's germline CDR1 is SGHDN and CDR2 FVKESK. Trimming at V came to 0 bases and at J to 2 bases, leaving 7 bases not matched to a gene. In DNA form, the CDR3 reads TGTGCCAGCAGCCAAGACCGCGGGAGCTTCCCCTACAATGAGCAGTTCTTC. Residues: CASSQDRGSFPYNEQFF. Full variable domain (remainder filled in from reference TRBV14 and TRBJ2-1): EAGVTQFPSHSVIEKGQTVTLRCDPISGHDNLYWYRRVMGKEIKFLLHFVKESKQDESGMPNNRFLAERTGGTYSTLKVQPAELEDSGVYFCASSQDRGSFPYNEQFFGPGTRLTVL.

This clone was counted only a few times. The V gene is TRBV15, the J gene TRBJ1-1; tentative D call: TRBD1 (6 bases). The germline CDR1 and CDR2 sequences are LNHNV and YYDKDF (reference sequence). The CDR3 length is 15 residues. Between the trimmed V and J ends, which lost 3 bases and 0 bases, there was a span of 11 bases. The CDR3 DNA is TGTGCCACCAGCAGCACCGGACAGATGAACACTGAAGCTTTCTTT. Translated, it gives CATSSTGQMNTEAFF.

The chain uses TRBV7-9 and TRBJ2-5, with D perhaps matching TRBD1 (7 bases). V lost 3 bases and J lost 5, with 13 bases in between. Germline CDR1 reads SEHNR; CDR2 reads FQNEAQ (reference sequence). The CDR3 length is 14 residues. CDR3 in amino acids: CASSFSTGRETQYF. The CDR3 DNA is TGTGCCAGCAGCTTCTCGACAGGGAGGGAGACCCAGTACTTC.

The gene calls are TRBV2 and TRBJ2-5; TRBD1 agrees at 7 bases. V dropped 6 bases and J dropped 2; count of bases not matched to a gene: 6. Germline V gene data show CDR1 as SNHLY and CDR2 as FYNNEI. The CDR3 is 14 amino acids. This chain's CDR3 is CASRGDSGQETQYF. The CDR3 DNA sequence: TGTGCCAGCAGGGGGGACAGCGGACAAGAGACCCAGTACTTC.

This rearrangement joins TRBV7-2 to TRBJ2-1, with a tentative D call TRBD1 (5 bases). CDR3 length equals 16 residues. The germline CDR1 and CDR2 sequences are SGHTA and FQGNSA. V lost 3 bases to trimming and J lost 3 bases, with 15 bases between them. CDR3 bases: TGTGCCAGCAGCTTTATTGCCCGCCAGGGCTACAATGAGCAGTTCTTC. This gives the protein CASSFIARQGYNEQFF.

This rearrangement joins TRBV18 to TRBJ1-5; D is ambiguous. Trimming cost V 6 bases and J 3 bases, with 9 bases left between them. Germline CDR1 is KGHSH and CDR2 is LQKENI. The CDR3 has 13 residues. This CDR3 reads CASSSEDNQPQHF. The CDR3 region has the DNA TGTGCCAGCTCCTCGGAGGACAATCAGCCCCAGCATTTT.

The V and J genes are TRBV19 and TRBJ1-4; D call uncertain. From germline, CDR1 is LNHDA and CDR2 SQIVND (reference sequence). The V end lost 1 base, the J end lost 1 base, and 13 bases lay between the germline ends. The CDR3 contains 17 residues. CDR3 in amino acids: CASSIGEGGVTNEKLFF. The CDR3 bases are TGTGCCAGTAGTATAGGCGAGGGTGGCGTAACTAATGAAAAACTGTTTTTT.

The gene calls are TRBV6-5 and TRBJ2-7; D may be TRBD2 (6 bases). Germline V gene data show CDR1 as MNHEY and CDR2 as SVGAGI. Trimming left V 8 bases short and J 4 bases short, with 18 bases between. The CDR3 totals 14 residues. This chain's CDR3 is CASWGVGLSYEQYF. The CDR3 DNA reads TGTGCCAGCTGGGGGGTGGGCCTTTCTTACGAGCAGTACTTC.

The sample holds a few counts of this clone. This same CDR3 is encoded by further DNA sequences in the sample. The V call is TRBV3-1 (or the pseudogene TRBV3-2), the J call TRBJ1-1, with D possibly matching TRBD1 (6 bases). Per the germline V gene, CDR1 is LGHDT and CDR2 is YNNKEL (reference sequence). V shed 1 base and J shed 3 bases, with 12 bases lying between them. The CDR3 loop spans 15 amino acids. The CDR3 DNA reads TGTGCCAGCAGCCAAGTCAGGGGACGAGACACTGAAGCTTTCTTT. As protein: CASSQVRGRDTEAFF.

The genes are TRBV29-1 and TRBJ1-2; D not resolved. Germline CDR1 and CDR2: SQVTM and ANQGSEA. There are 11 residues in the CDR3. Trimming removed 3 bases at V and 7 bases at J, with 9 bases between. The CDR3 region has the DNA TGCAGCGTTGACGACGGGGTTGGCTACACCTTC. Translating it yields CSVDDGVGYTF.